A selection of T cell receptor beta chains follows, all from one sample in a study of Tregs in tolerant kidney transplant recipients. The assay was immunoSEQ multiplex PCR, and TCRdb's table has in-frame clones only and misses some. The table records fewer than 150,000 clones, roughly 92% of them present only once. Input material: CD4+ T cells from blood. The receptors derive from a human donor in good health. Both conserved end residues are part of each CDR3. A D gene is named only where the DNA matches it firmly. The size entry is marked missing in some rows and otherwise reads once, few, many or a size class.

d_call clone_size j_call v_call cdr3_aa cdr3_nt
. once TRBJ1-4 TRBV18 CASSPMDSRKLFF TGTGCCAGCTCACCCATGGACAGCCGAAAACTGTTTTTT
TRBD1 . TRBJ2-1 TRBV18 CASSPRQGASYNEQFF TGTGCCAGCTCCCCTCGACAGGGCGCCTCCTACAATGAGCAGTTCTTC
. . TRBJ1-2 TRBV5-1 CASSLESPNYGYTF TGCGCCAGCAGCTTGGAAAGCCCTAACTATGGCTACACCTTC
. . TRBJ1-1 TRBV18 CASSPPDSLNTEAFF TGTGCCAGCTCACCACCCGACAGTTTGAACACTGAAGCTTTCTTT
. . TRBJ1-3 TRBV5-1 CASSLGGTPGLGNTIYF TGCGCCAGCAGCTTGGGGGGGACACCCGGACTGGGAAACACCATATATTTT
. . TRBJ2-5 TRBV7-8 CASAGGLQETQYF TGTGCCAGCGCCGGCGGACTCCAAGAGACCCAGTACTTC
. . TRBJ1-1 TRBV7-8 CASSRDNTEAFF TGTGCCAGCAGTAGGGACAACACTGAAGCTTTCTTT
TRBD2 . TRBJ2-5 TRBV7-9 CAAGASGVQETQYF TGTGCCGCGGGGGCTAGCGGGGTACAAGAGACCCAGTACTTC
. . TRBJ2-5 TRBV7-2 CASSFGGLETQYF TGTGCCAGCAGCTTTGGGGGACTAGAGACCCAGTACTTC
TRBD2 . TRBJ2-1 TRBV29-1 CSVGTSFAEQFF TGCAGCGTGGGGACTAGCTTTGCTGAGCAGTTCTTC
TRBD1 . TRBJ2-2 TRBV18 CASSPGTGARTGELFF TGTGCCAGCTCACCCGGGACAGGGGCGAGAACCGGGGAGCTGTTTTTT
. . TRBJ2-2 TRBV6-5 CASRSGHRYTGELFF TGTGCCAGCAGGTCAGGGCACCGGTACACCGGGGAGCTGTTTTTT
. few TRBJ1-4 TRBV4-1 CASSPPGGEKLFF TGCGCCAGCAGCCCGCCCGGAGGGGAAAAACTGTTTTTT
. . TRBJ1-1 TRBV2 CASSGRGYTEAFF TGTGCCAGCAGTGGACGGGGCTACACGGAAGCTTTCTTT
. . TRBJ1-2 TRBV30 CAWRRLYYYTF TGTGCCTGGAGACGGTTATACTACTACACCTTC
. few TRBJ2-5 TRBV2 CASSMGLRGETQYF TGTGCCAGCAGTATGGGACTCCGCGGGGAGACCCAGTACTTC
. . TRBJ1-1 TRBV5-6 CASSRTPLILLNTEAFF TGTGCCAGCAGCCGAACTCCCCTCATCCTGCTGAACACTGAAGCTTTCTTT
TRBD1 . TRBJ2-5 TRBV29-1 CSVETGSETQYF TGCAGCGTTGAGACAGGGTCGGAGACCCAGTACTTC
. . TRBJ1-1 TRBV7-9 CASTLVDSRTEAFF TGTGCCAGCACTCTCGTCGACAGCCGCACTGAAGCTTTCTTT
TRBD1 . TRBJ1-6 TRBV18 CASSPQGQGVSPLHF TGTGCCAGCTCACCCCAAGGACAGGGGGTTTCACCCCTCCACTTT
TRBD2 . TRBJ2-3 TRBV5-1 CASSRTSRTDTQYF TGCGCCAGCAGCCGGACTAGTCGCACAGATACGCAGTATTTT
. . TRBJ2-3 TRBV15 CATSRDRRGVQYF TGTGCCACCAGCAGAGATCGAAGGGGGGTGCAGTATTTT
. . TRBJ2-2 TRBV5-5 CASSQQRQPAKTGELFF TGTGCCAGCAGCCAACAAAGACAGCCGGCGAAGACCGGGGAGCTGTTTTTT
. . TRBJ1-2 TRBV5-1 CASSFGITRGDGYTF TGCGCCAGCAGCTTTGGGATAACACGGGGGGATGGCTACACCTTC